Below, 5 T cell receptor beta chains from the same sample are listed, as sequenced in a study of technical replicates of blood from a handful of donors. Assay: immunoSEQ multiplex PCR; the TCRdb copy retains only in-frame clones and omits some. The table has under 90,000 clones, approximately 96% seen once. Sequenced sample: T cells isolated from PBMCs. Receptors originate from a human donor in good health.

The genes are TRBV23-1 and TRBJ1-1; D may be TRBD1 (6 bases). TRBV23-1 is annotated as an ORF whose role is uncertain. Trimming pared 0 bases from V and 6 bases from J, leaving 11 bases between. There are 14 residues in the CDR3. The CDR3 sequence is CASSQSGGFAEAFF. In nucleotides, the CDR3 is TGCGCCAGCAGTCAATCAGGGGGTTTCGCTGAAGCTTTCTTT.

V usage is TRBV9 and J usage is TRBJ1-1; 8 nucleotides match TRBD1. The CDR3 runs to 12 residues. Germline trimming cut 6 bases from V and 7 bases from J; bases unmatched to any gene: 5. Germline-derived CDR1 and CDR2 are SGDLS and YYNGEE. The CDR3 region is CASTGTGNEAFF. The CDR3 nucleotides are TGTGCCAGCACCGGGACAGGCAATGAAGCTTTCTTT.

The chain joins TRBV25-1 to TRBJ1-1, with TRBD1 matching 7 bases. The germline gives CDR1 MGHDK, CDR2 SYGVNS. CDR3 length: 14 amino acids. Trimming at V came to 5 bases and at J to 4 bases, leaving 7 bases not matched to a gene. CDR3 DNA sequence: TGTGCCAGCAGTAGTACAGGGGACGGCACTGAAGCTTTCTTT. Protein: CASSSTGDGTEAFF.

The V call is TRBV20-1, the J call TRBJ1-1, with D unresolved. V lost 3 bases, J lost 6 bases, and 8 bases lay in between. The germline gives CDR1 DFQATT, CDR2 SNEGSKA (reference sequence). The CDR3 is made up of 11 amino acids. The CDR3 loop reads CSARRDPEAFF. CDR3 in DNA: TGCAGTGCTAGGAGGGATCCTGAAGCTTTCTTT.

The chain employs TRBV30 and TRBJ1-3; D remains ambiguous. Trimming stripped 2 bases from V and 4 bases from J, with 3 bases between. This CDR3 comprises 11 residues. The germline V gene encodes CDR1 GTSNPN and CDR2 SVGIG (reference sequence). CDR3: CAWSRGNTIYF. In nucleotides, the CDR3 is TGTGCCTGGAGTCGGGGAAACACCATATATTTT.